The T cell receptor (beta chain) under discussion was sequenced for a study of CD8 T cells in ankylosing spondylitis. Trimming took 4 bases from V and 2 from J, leaving 12 bases between them. The CDR3 contains 14 residues. Per germline, CDR1 DFQATT and CDR2 SNEGSKA (reference sequence). This clonotype was seen at least ten times. Its antigen is still unknown. Study-wide results and limits: In ankylosing spondylitis blood, a motif of about eight highly homologous TCR beta variants appeared characteristic. Matched ankylosing spondylitis synovial fluid reportedly showed significant enrichment of disease-linked clones. Earlier work had already found some motif variants in reactive arthritis synovial fluid and blood. Disease-linked clones, CD8+, were relatively rare in peripheral blood.

Quantitative molecular-barcoded 5'-RACE generated the TCR beta libraries. MiXCR, run by TCRdb on the 5' RACE reads, gives a single entry per CDR3 protein. The sample has about 210,000 distinct CDR3 sequences, more than 5.5% seen once; the top ten hold 13% to 15%. The receptor was derived from a male donor with ankylosing spondylitis. The rearrangement joins TRBV20-1 to TRBJ2-1; weak D call: TRBD2 (6 bases). The sample comprised blood, either unsorted or a sorted T cell fraction (not recorded which). The CDR3 nucleotides are TGCAGTGCTACCCCACGGGAGACCTACAATGAGCAGTTCTTC. Translation: CSATPRETYNEQFF.